The following is a T cell receptor (beta chain) sequence with its context. The record originates from a study of cytomegalovirus exposure and HLA in healthy donors. Trimming took 2 bases from V and 2 from J; bases not matched to a gene: 6. There are 15 residues in the CDR3. Germline V gene lookup returns CDR1 MNHEY and CDR2 SVGAGI. TCRdb's table, derived via immunoSEQ multiplex PCR, lists solely in-frame clones and lacks some. The sample carries around 150,000 clones, more than 75% recorded once. V and J are TRBV6-5 and TRBJ2-7, with 7 bases fitting TRBD1. The sequenced material came from PBMCs. The origin of this receptor is a man younger than 35 in good health and CMV-seronegative. The CDR3 loop is CASSYEDRPAYEQYF. For the CDR3, the DNA is TGTGCCAGCAGTTACGAGGACAGGCCGGCCTACGAGCAGTACTTC.